One and the same sample provided the 29 T cell receptor beta chains below, sequenced in a study of identical twins. TCRdb reprocessed the 5' RACE reads via MiXCR and lists one record per CDR3 protein. Altogether over 250,000 distinct CDR3 sequences are present, roughly 10% being singletons, with the ten largest covering roughly 7%. The same data also went into a second study, on yellow fever vaccine responses in identical twins.

Material for sequencing was CD8+ T cells sorted from blood. The receptors shown here come from a young woman in good health.

This clonotype has only a few counts. This chain connects TRBV11-2 to TRBJ2-3; D unclear. The CDR3 extends over 17 amino acids. Trimming took off 6 bases at V and 2 bases at J, with 21 bases between the two ends. CDR1 is SGHAT and CDR2 is FQNNGV in the germline V gene. CDR3 residues: CASRPPFAFFDTDTQYF. The CDR3 bases are TGTGCCAGCAGACCACCCTTTGCGTTTTTCGACACAGATACGCAGTATTTT.

This clonotype was counted at least ten times. The V gene is TRBV3-1, the J gene TRBJ2-3; D not certain. CDR1 LGHDT and CDR2 YNNKEL come from the germline V gene (reference sequence). The CDR3 has 14 amino acids. Trimming cost V 0 bases and J 12 bases, with 16 bases left between them. The CDR3 spells CASSQDWVSEIQYF. The CDR3 DNA reads TGTGCCAGCAGCCAAGATTGGGTGAGCGAAATTCAGTATTTT.

This clonotype occurred many times. The rearrangement links TRBV11-2 to TRBJ2-7; D might be TRBD1 (6 bases). Per the germline V gene, CDR1 is SGHAT and CDR2 is FQNNGV. V was trimmed by 3 bases and J by 5 bases, leaving 14 bases between them. CDR3 length: 14 residues. CDR3 protein: CASSFLTGWNEQYF. CDR3 nucleotides: TGTGCCAGCAGCTTCCTTACAGGGTGGAACGAGCAGTACTTC.

V is TRBV5-1 and J is TRBJ2-1; no clear D gene. The V end lost 0 bases, the J end lost 5 bases, and 6 bases lay between the germline ends. The length of the CDR3 is 13 residues. Per germline, CDR1 SGHRS and CDR2 YFSETQ. CDR3 region: CASSLDLNNEQFF. CDR3 sequence (DNA): TGCGCCAGCAGCTTGGACCTAAACAATGAGCAGTTCTTC. Filled out from reference TRBV5-1 and TRBJ2-1, the complete variable domain reads KAGVTQTPRYLIKTRGQQVTLSCSPISGHRSVSWYQQTPGQGLQFLFEYFSETQRNKGNFPGRFSGRQFSNSRSEMNVSTLELGDSALYLCASSLDLNNEQFFGPGTRLTVL.

Of note for this clonotype: A much larger clonotype is one base distant, so this may be a read error. This chain joins TRBV2 and TRBJ2-1; D possibly corresponds to TRBD1 (7 bases). The CDR3 extends over 14 amino acids. Germline V gene lookup returns CDR1 SNHLY and CDR2 FYNNEI. CDR3 nucleotides: TGTACCAGCAGGGGGGCTGGTAGAGGCAATGAGCAGTTCTTC. Protein: CTSRGAGRGNEQFF.

There are a few counts of this clonotype. The V and J genes are TRBV5-6 and TRBJ1-1; D remains ambiguous. Germline V gene lookup returns CDR1 SGHDT and CDR2 YYEEEE. V lost 10 bases to trimming and J lost 0 bases, with 10 bases between them. CDR3 length: 12 residues. DNA for the CDR3: TGTGCCTCTGGGGAATTGAACACTGAAGCTTTCTTT. This gives the protein CASGELNTEAFF.

The chain links TRBV27 to TRBJ2-1; 8 nucleotides line up with TRBD2. V lost 7 bases to trimming and J lost 6 bases; unmatched junction nucleotides: 8. CDR3 length: 14 amino acids. Germline values: CDR1 MNHEY, CDR2 SMNVEV (reference sequence). The CDR3: CASKLGAGVNEQFF. The CDR3 coding sequence is TGTGCCAGCAAACTCGGAGCGGGAGTCAATGAGCAGTTCTTC.

The chain is built from TRBV4-1 and TRBJ2-7, with a weak D call TRBD2 (6 bases). This CDR3 region has 16 residues. Trimming stripped 2 bases from V and 5 bases from J, with 19 bases between. Germline CDR1 and CDR2: MGHRA and YSYEKL. CDR3 residues: CASSQTPGEVADEQYF. In DNA form, the CDR3 reads TGCGCCAGCAGCCAAACCCCTGGGGAGGTGGCGGACGAGCAGTACTTC.

This clonotype was found a few times. V usage is TRBV12-3 or TRBV12-4 and J usage is TRBJ1-6; D not certain. The CDR3 extends over 15 amino acids. V was shortened by 1 base and J by 6 bases, with 10 bases between the two germline ends. The CDR3 loop reads CASSLGAGSNSPLHF. CDR3 DNA: TGTGCCAGCAGTTTAGGGGCAGGATCTAATTCACCCCTCCACTTT.

The chain recombines TRBV9 with TRBJ1-1; possible D gene TRBD1, 6 bases. V was trimmed by 3 bases and J by 3 bases, leaving 12 bases between them. The CDR3 totals 14 residues. The V gene's germline CDR1 is SGDLS and CDR2 YYNGEE. CDR3: CASSGGTSDTEAFF. The CDR3 coding sequence is TGTGCCAGCAGCGGAGGGACATCCGACACTGAAGCTTTCTTT.

The gene calls are TRBV6-5 and TRBJ2-1; a possible D gene is TRBD1 (6 bases). Trimming took 0 bases from V and 2 from J, leaving 20 bases between them. CDR3 length: 19 amino acids. The germline CDR1 and CDR2 sequences are MNHEY and SVGAGI. CDR3 sequence: CASSYSSFLRQAAYNEQFF. The DNA of the CDR3 is TGTGCCAGCAGTTACTCGAGTTTCCTCAGACAGGCGGCCTACAATGAGCAGTTCTTC.

This clonotype was seen only a few times. J is TRBJ2-1 and V is TRBV4-1; the D is unclear. The CDR3 is made up of 17 amino acids. Germline CDR1 reads MGHRA; CDR2 reads YSYEKL. Trimming took off 0 bases at V and 0 bases at J, with 12 bases between the two ends. This CDR3 is CASSQDPPQGSYNEQFF. CDR3 in DNA: TGCGCCAGCAGCCAAGATCCCCCCCAAGGCTCCTACAATGAGCAGTTCTTC.

This clonotype was counted many times. The rearrangement joins TRBV29-1 to TRBJ2-3; D is perhaps TRBD2 (6 bases). Trimming removed 0 bases from V and 2 bases from J, with 15 bases in between. This CDR3 is built from 16 residues. The germline gives CDR1 SQVTM, CDR2 ANQGSEA. The CDR3 nucleotides are TGCAGCGTTGAAGATCAACTAGCAGCACACACAGATACGCAGTATTTT. It yields the protein CSVEDQLAAHTDTQYF.

V gene TRBV13 combines with J gene TRBJ2-5; 7 bases are a match to TRBD2. Germline trimming cut 5 bases from V and 10 bases from J; bases unmatched to any gene: 13. Germline CDR1 PRHDT, CDR2 FYEKMQ (reference sequence). This CDR3 region has 14 residues. The CDR3 reads CASSAGGNKRNQYF. CDR3 nucleotides: TGTGCCAGCAGCGCCGGGGGGAACAAGAGAAACCAGTACTTC. The full variable domain, rest sourced from reference TRBV13 and TRBJ2-5, is AAGVIQSPRHLIKEKRETATLKCYPIPRHDTVYWYQQGPGQDPQFLISFYEKMQSDKGSIPDRFSAQQFSDYHSELNMSSLELGDSALYFCASSAGGNKRNQYFGPGTRLLVL.

Ten or more counts support this clonotype. The genes are TRBV28 and TRBJ2-3, with a possible D match to TRBD1 (6 bases). CDR1 and CDR2 from the germline V gene are MDHEN and SYDVKM. The CDR3 extends over 17 amino acids. Trimming removed 4 bases at V and 1 base at J, with 18 bases between. The CDR3 region is CASSSNRALAGTDTQYF. CDR3 nucleotide sequence: TGTGCCAGCAGTTCCAACAGGGCGTTGGCCGGCACAGATACGCAGTATTTT.

About this clonotype itself: One end of the junction fails to match germline, which may point to a read error. V usage is TRBV7-7 and J usage is TRBJ2-3; no reliable D call. Germline V lookup: CDR1 SSHAT, CDR2 FNYEAQ (reference sequence). The CDR3 extends over 14 amino acids. CDR3 bases: TGTGCTAGCAGCATTGCGTTGGATGCAGATACGCAGTATTTT. It is translated as CASSIALDADTQYF.

The table lists this clonotype with a few counts. V and J are TRBV5-4 and TRBJ2-3; either TRBD1 or TRBD2 may supply D (6 bases each). Deletions cut 3 bases from V and 0 bases from J, with 11 bases between. Germline V gene lookup returns CDR1 SGHNT and CDR2 YYREEE (reference sequence). The CDR3 totals 15 residues. The CDR3 loop is CASSSRGRSTDTQYF. The CDR3, as DNA: TGTGCCAGCAGCTCAAGGGGGAGGAGCACAGATACGCAGTATTTT.

This clonotype was observed a few times. The V gene is TRBV4-1, the J gene TRBJ2-6; possible D gene TRBD2, 6 bases. Germline loops: CDR1 MGHRA, CDR2 YSYEKL. The CDR3 spans 16 residues. V was clipped by 1 base and J by 4 bases, with 11 bases between them. The CDR3 sequence: CASSQVGGAGANVLTF. For the CDR3, the DNA is TGCGCCAGCAGCCAAGTGGGGGGTGCCGGGGCCAACGTCCTGACTTTC.

The sample holds a few counts of this clonotype. This rearrangement joins TRBV2 to TRBJ2-7; 8 bases are shared with TRBD1. The germline V gene encodes CDR1 SNHLY and CDR2 FYNNEI. This CDR3 is 15 amino acids long. V lost 4 bases, J lost 2 bases, and 7 bases stayed unmatched. Here the CDR3 reads CASSAGTGLTYEQYF. In DNA, the CDR3 is TGTGCCAGCAGTGCGGGGACAGGTCTAACCTACGAGCAGTACTTC.

This clonotype came up once. V and J are TRBV6-5 and TRBJ1-2, with a tentative D call TRBD1 (6 bases). Germline loops: CDR1 MNHEY, CDR2 SVGAGI. V was trimmed by 5 bases and J by 7 bases, leaving 11 bases between them. This CDR3 spans 12 amino acids. CDR3 in DNA: TGTGCCAGCAGTCCGGGGGCAGGTGGCTACACCTTC. Its protein product is CASSPGAGGYTF.

V gene TRBV29-1 combines with J gene TRBJ2-4; 8 bases are shared with TRBD1. There are 14 residues in the CDR3. V shed 6 bases, J shed 0 bases, and the junction held 4 bases outside the gene matches. CDR1 SQVTM and CDR2 ANQGSEA come from the germline V gene. Written as DNA, the CDR3 is TGCAGCGTAACAGGGGGAACAGCCAAAAACATTCAGTACTTC. It yields the protein CSVTGGTAKNIQYF.

V usage is TRBV7-9 and J usage is TRBJ2-5, with D possibly matching TRBD2 (6 bases). The ends were cut back, 1 base at V and 5 bases at J, with 17 bases in the middle. CDR1 is SEHNR and CDR2 is FQNEAQ in the germline V gene (reference sequence). The CDR3 totals 16 residues. The CDR3, as DNA: TGTGCCAGCAGCTTAGTTTCGGGACTCACGTCGGAGACCCAGTACTTC. Translating gives CASSLVSGLTSETQYF.

At least ten counts were recorded for this clonotype. The rearrangement uses TRBV6-2 or TRBV6-3 and TRBJ2-7; no clear D gene. V was clipped by 2 bases and J by 6 bases, with 8 bases between them. CDR3 length: 12 residues. Germline CDR1 is MNHEY and CDR2 is SVGEGT. CDR3 amino acids: CASSYHPLEQYF. The DNA for the CDR3 is TGTGCCAGCAGTTACCACCCCCTCGAGCAGTACTTC.

This sequence joins TRBV9 and TRBJ2-3; D might be TRBD1 (6 bases). CDR1 and CDR2 (germline): SGDLS, YYNGEE. The CDR3 sequence is 15 residues long. V lost 6 bases and J lost 3, with 17 bases in between. CDR3 in DNA: TGTGCCAGCACCTCCGGGACATCTAGAACAGATACGCAGTATTTT. It specifies CASTSGTSRTDTQYF. The variable domain in full, with the rest retrieved from reference TRBV9 and TRBJ2-3, is DSGVTQTPKHLITATGQRVTLRCSPRSGDLSVYWYQQSLDQGLQFLIQYYNGEERAKGNILERFSAQQFPDLHSELNLSSLELGDSALYFCASTSGTSRTDTQYFGPGTRLTVL.

The genes are TRBV27 and TRBJ2-5; 9 nucleotides line up with TRBD1. J gave up 4 bases and V 0 bases, and 12 bases lay outside the gene matches. The germline V gene has CDR1 MNHEY and CDR2 SMNVEV (reference sequence). This CDR3 region has 18 residues. The CDR3 nucleotides are TGTGCCAGCAGTTTATCTAGGACAGGGGACCCGAGGGGAGAGACCCAGTACTTC. This encodes CASSLSRTGDPRGETQYF.

The sample holds a few counts of this clonotype. The chain combines TRBV7-9 with TRBJ2-1, with D maybe TRBD1 (6 bases). V lost 3 bases to trimming and J lost 2 bases, with 8 bases between them. Germline-derived CDR1 and CDR2 are SEHNR and FQNEAQ (reference sequence). The CDR3 is 14 amino acids. In DNA, the CDR3 is TGTGCCAGCAGCTTCCACAGGGCCTACAATGAGCAGTTCTTC. Translating it yields CASSFHRAYNEQFF.

This clonotype has just a few counts. The V gene is TRBV20-1, the J gene TRBJ2-7; TRBD1 matches at 9 bases. This CDR3 contains 14 residues. The germline V gene encodes CDR1 DFQATT and CDR2 SNEGSKA (reference sequence). J lost 6 bases, V lost 8 bases, and 14 bases had no gene match. The CDR3 sequence is CSLDPGQGPSEQYF. The CDR3 DNA sequence: TGCAGTCTAGATCCGGGACAGGGCCCCAGCGAGCAGTACTTC.

This clonotype was seen ten or more times. The chain combines TRBV3-1 with TRBJ1-1; D call uncertain. The V end lost 0 bases, the J end lost 3 bases, and 14 bases lay between the germline ends. Germline values: CDR1 LGHDT, CDR2 YNNKEL (reference sequence). The CDR3 contains 16 residues. The CDR3 bases are TGTGCCAGCAGCCAAGAAAGGCCGGACGGGGACACTGAAGCTTTCTTT. Its translation is CASSQERPDGDTEAFF.

This sequence joins TRBV20-1 and TRBJ2-7; TRBD1 aligns across 8 bases. Looked up from germline, CDR1 is DFQATT and CDR2 is SNEGSKA (reference sequence). CDR3 length: 14 residues. V was clipped by 5 bases and J by 4 bases; unmatched bases: 10. Here the CDR3 DNA reads TGCAGTGCTTACTCAATGGACAGGGCGTACGAGCAGTACTTC. Its translation is CSAYSMDRAYEQYF.